This TCR beta chain was observed in a study of shared clonotypes between healthy human individuals. Genomic DNA of every subset was divided equally among multiple immunoSEQ plates. The protocol was immunoSEQ multiplex PCR, while the TCRdb copy is restricted to in-frame clones and leaves out a portion. This table has roughly 2.1 million clones, 93% appearing once. The naive CD8 subset, CD45RO-negative cells positively selected for CCR7, excluded terminally differentiated effector memory CD45RA+ cells. Details on this clone: Its antigen is undetermined.

Germline CDR1 reads MDHEN; CDR2 reads SYDVKM. The ends lost 4 bases at V and 0 bases at J; junction bases unmatched: 5. The CDR3 runs 15 residues. Study findings and constraints: A handful of donors showed sharing of about 4.8% of naive CD4 clonotypes. Sequencing depth was a factor that was expected to affect clonotype sharing among donors.

Specimen: naive CD8+ T cells from PBMCs. The V and J genes are TRBV28 and TRBJ1-1; 7 nucleotides align to TRBD1. The TCR was taken from a man in his late teens or twenties in good health. Some clones in this sample may be carry-over from other donors' samples. The CDR3 here is CASSSTGYMNTEAFF. The CDR3 bases are TGTGCCAGCAGTTCGACAGGGTACATGAACACTGAAGCTTTCTTT.